This T cell receptor beta chain was recorded in a study of cytomegalovirus exposure and HLA in healthy donors. This clone was counted once. Unmatched junction bases numbered 6, after V lost 7 bases and J lost 4 bases. CDR3 size: 14 residues. Germline CDR1 MNHEY, CDR2 SMNVEV (reference sequence). Clones were sequenced by immunoSEQ multiplex PCR, and TCRdb holds only the in-frame ones, with some missing. The profile shows about 160,000 clones, 75% to 90% of them singletons. Sample: PBMCs. The sequence derives from a woman under 30 in good health and CMV-seronegative. The chain uses TRBV27 and TRBJ2-1; TRBD2 matches at 8 bases. In nucleotides, the CDR3 is TGTGCCAGCAACCGCCGGGGGGGGTACAATGAGCAGTTCTTC. Its protein product is CASNRRGGYNEQFF.